The rows below give T cell receptor beta chains drawn from one sample of a study of post-analysis software for immune sequencing data. Via MiXCR, TCRdb re-called the PCR reads, giving one row per CDR3 protein. The profile shows some 690,000 distinct CDR3 sequences, 25% to 30% of them singletons. Specimen: blood. All receptors come from a girl aged 5 to 17 with multiple sclerosis. Both conserved end residues are part of each CDR3. Fields, in order: V gene, CDR3 protein.

TRBV9	CASSVRQGDRGTDTQYF
TRBV3-1	CASSQYKGIYGYTF
TRBV29-1	CSVAVSEGVGNQPQHF
TRBV5-1	CASRGSPGETQYF
TRBV18	CASSQGCSEEYF
TRBV18	CASSRTQGNEQFF
TRBV20-1	CSARRTGFGYEQYF
TRBV20-1	CSATQGNYGYTF
TRBV5-1	CASSSAGTYEQYF
TRBV20-1	CSARAWDRGQETQYF
TRBV6-5	CASSLRDTRGGPGANVLTF
TRBV29-1	CSVQVDGYEQYF
TRBV11-2	CASRRWGQVFSGANVLTF
TRBV3-1	CASSPLGGLGTEAFF
TRBV10-1	CASSESSRTGEGANVLTF
TRBV7-8	CASSYGQASGDTQYF
TRBV3-1	CASSRAGSAEQYF
TRBV7-9	CASSLEGWADQETQYF
TRBV4-1	CASSRGPVQTDTQYF
TRBV11-2	CASRRTASSYNEQFF
TRBV6-5	CASSYWRGQGVTEAFF
TRBV6-1	CASSEGALPLHF
TRBV4-3	CASSRRDRGHEQYF
TRBV15	CATSRVLADEQFF
TRBV27	CASRTITFTGEGEKLFF
TRBV7-2	CASSPGTSGSRRQETQYF
TRBV6-5	CASSYSRRSNTEAFF
TRBV3-1	CASSQGQGASPLHF
TRBV29-1	CSVEVYLGQTDNEQFF
TRBV20-1	CSADRTGNYGYTF
TRBV7-9	CASSLLPGQGARETQYF
TRBV5-1	CAGSLARRGSNEQFF
TRBV7-8	CASSSTPRQTNSPLHF
TRBV11-2	CASSLVGGTQETQYF
TRBV20-1	CSASGLLAGYNEQFF
TRBV10-3	CAIRQGNYGYTF
TRBV20-1	CSASGQAYEQFF
TRBV29-1	CSAVQAQETQYF
TRBV29-1	CSVDPGRSTEAFF
TRBV5-8	CASSLLLRAFF
TRBV7-2	CASSLGISGRAYNEQFF
TRBV6-5	CASRPGRGNYGYTF
TRBV14	CASSLRDSRTYEQYF
TRBV20-1	CSASGTAGYGYTF
TRBV7-2	CASSLVPERPNYGYTF
TRBV5-1	CASSFSSGSPAQFF
TRBV7-9	CASSLPTSGRAAYEQYF
TRBV7-9	CASHRGSGAVNEQFF